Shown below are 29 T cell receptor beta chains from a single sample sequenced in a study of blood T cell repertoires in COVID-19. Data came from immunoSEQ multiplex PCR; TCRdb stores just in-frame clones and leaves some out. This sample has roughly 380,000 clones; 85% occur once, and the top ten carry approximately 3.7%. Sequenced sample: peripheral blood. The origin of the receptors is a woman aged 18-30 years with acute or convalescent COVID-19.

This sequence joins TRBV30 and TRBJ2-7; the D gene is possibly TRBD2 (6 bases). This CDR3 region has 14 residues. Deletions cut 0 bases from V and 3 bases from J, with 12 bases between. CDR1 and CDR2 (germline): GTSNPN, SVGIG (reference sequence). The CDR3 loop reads CAWSVLAGDYEQYF. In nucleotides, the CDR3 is TGTGCCTGGAGTGTACTAGCCGGGGACTACGAGCAGTACTTC.

The CDR3 DNA is TGCGCCAGCAGGAGTACGAACGAGCAGTACTTC. Translating it yields CASRSTNEQYF. The V gene is TRBV5-1, the J gene TRBJ2-7, with D unresolved. The CDR3 consists of 11 residues. V lost 5 bases and J 5 bases, leaving 8 bases between the germline ends. Germline values: CDR1 SGHRS, CDR2 YFSETQ.

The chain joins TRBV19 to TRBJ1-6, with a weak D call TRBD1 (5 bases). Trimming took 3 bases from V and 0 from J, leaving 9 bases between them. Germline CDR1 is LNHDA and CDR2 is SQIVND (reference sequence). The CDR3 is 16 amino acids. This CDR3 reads CASSMRGGSYNSPLHF. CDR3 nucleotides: TGTGCCAGTAGTATGAGGGGAGGCTCCTATAATTCACCCCTCCACTTT.

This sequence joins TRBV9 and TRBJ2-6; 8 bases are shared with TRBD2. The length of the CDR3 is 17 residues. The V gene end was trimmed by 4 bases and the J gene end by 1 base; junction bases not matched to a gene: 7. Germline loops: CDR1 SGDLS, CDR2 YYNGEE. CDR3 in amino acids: CASSPTGGGSGANVLTF. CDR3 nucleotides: TGTGCCAGCAGCCCTACCGGGGGGGGTTCTGGGGCCAACGTCCTGACTTTC. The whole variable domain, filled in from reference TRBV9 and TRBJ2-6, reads DSGVTQTPKHLITATGQRVTLRCSPRSGDLSVYWYQQSLDQGLQFLIQYYNGEERAKGNILERFSAQQFPDLHSELNLSSLELGDSALYFCASSPTGGGSGANVLTFGAGSRLTVL.

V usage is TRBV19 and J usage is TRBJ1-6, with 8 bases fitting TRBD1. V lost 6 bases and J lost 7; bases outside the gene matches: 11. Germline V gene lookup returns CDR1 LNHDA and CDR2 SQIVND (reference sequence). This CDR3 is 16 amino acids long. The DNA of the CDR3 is TGTGCCAGTAGCGTAAGGGACAGGTCGCCCAATTCACCCCTCCACTTT. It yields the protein CASSVRDRSPNSPLHF.

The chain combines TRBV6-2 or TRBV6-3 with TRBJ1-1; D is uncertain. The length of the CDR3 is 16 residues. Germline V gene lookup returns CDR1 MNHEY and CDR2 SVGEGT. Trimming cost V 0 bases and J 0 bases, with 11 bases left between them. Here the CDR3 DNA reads TGTGCCAGCAGTTACTCGAGGCAACACATGAACACTGAAGCTTTCTTT. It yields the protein CASSYSRQHMNTEAFF.

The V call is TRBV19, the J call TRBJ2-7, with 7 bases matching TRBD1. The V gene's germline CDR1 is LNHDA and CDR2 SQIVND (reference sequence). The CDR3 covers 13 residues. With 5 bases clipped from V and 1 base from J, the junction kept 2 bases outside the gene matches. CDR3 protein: CASSPGQSYEQYF. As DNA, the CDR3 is TGTGCCAGTAGTCCGGGACAGTCCTACGAGCAGTACTTC.

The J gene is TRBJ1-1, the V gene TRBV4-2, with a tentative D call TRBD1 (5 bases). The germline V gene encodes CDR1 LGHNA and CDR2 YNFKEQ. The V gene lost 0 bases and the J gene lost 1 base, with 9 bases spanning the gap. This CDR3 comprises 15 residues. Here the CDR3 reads CASSQEVGGNTEAFF. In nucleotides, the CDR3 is TGTGCCAGCAGCCAAGAAGTGGGGGGGAACACTGAAGCTTTCTTT.

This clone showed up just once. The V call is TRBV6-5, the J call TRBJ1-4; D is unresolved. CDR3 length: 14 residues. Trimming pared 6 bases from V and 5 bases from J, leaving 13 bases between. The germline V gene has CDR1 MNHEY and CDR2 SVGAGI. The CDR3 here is CASSVGSENEKLFF. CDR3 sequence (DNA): TGTGCCAGCAGCGTGGGGAGTGAGAATGAAAAACTGTTTTTT.

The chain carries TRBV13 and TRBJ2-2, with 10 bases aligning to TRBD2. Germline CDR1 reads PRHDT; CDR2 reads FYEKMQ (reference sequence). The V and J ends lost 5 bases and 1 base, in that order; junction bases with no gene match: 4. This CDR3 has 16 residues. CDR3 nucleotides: TGTGCCAGCAGCCCGCGGACTAGCGGGAACACCGGGGAGCTGTTTTTT. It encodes CASSPRTSGNTGELFF.

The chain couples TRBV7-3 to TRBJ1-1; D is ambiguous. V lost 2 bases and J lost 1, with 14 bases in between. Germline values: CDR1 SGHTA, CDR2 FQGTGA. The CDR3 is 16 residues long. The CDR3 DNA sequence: TGTGCCAGCAGCTTACGGGGAGTCGAGCCGAACACTGAAGCTTTCTTT. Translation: CASSLRGVEPNTEAFF.

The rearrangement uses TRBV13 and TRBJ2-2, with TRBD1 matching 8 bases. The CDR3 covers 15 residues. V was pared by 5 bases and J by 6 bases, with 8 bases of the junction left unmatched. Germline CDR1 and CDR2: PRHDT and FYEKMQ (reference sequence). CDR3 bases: TGTGCCAGCAGCCAAAGACAGGGGAAGGCCGGGGAGCTGTTTTTT. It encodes CASSQRQGKAGELFF.

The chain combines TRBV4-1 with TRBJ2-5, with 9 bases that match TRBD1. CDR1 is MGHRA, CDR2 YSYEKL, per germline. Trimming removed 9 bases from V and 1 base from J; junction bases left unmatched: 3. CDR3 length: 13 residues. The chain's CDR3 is CARKGQGQETQYF. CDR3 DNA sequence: TGCGCCAGGAAGGGACAGGGCCAAGAGACCCAGTACTTC.

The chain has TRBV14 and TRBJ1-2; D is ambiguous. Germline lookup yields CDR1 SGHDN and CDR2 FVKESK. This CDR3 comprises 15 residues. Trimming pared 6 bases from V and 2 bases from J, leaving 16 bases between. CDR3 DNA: TGTGCCAGCAGGCTAGGTGGCAGCGAAAACTATGGCTACACCTTC. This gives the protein CASRLGGSENYGYTF.

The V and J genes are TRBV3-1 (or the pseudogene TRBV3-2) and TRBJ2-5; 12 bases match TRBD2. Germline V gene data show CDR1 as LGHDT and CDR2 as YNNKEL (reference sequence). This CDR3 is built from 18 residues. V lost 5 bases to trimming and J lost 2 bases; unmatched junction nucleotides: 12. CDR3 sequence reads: CASSFRPGTSGLQETQYF. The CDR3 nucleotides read TGTGCCAGCAGCTTTCGTCCCGGGACTAGCGGGCTTCAAGAGACCCAGTACTTC.

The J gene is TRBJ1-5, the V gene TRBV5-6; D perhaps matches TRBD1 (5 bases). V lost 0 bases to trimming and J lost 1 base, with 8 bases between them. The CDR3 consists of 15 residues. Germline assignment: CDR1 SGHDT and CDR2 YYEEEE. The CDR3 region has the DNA TGTGCCAGCAGCTTGGCTTCAGGGAGCAATCAGCCCCAGCATTTT. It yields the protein CASSLASGSNQPQHF.

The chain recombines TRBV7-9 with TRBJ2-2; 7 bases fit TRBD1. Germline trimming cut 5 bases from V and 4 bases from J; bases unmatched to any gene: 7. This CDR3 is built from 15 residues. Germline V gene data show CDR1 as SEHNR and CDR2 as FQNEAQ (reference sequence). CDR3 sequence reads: CASSRQGSGTGELFF. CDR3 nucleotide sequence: TGTGCCAGCAGCCGACAGGGTTCGGGCACCGGGGAGCTGTTTTTT.

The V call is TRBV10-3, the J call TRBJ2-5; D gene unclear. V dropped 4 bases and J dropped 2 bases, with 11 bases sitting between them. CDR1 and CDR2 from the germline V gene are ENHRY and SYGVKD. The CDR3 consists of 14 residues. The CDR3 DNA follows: TGTGCCATCAGTGCGCGGCAGAATCAAGAGACCCAGTACTTC. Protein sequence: CAISARQNQETQYF.

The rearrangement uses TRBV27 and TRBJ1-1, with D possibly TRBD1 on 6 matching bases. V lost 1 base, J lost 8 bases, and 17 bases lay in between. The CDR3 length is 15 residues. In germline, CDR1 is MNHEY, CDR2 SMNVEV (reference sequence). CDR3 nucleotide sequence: TGTGCCAGCAGTTTATTGGGGAGGGACATCACGGAAGCTTTCTTT. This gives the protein CASSLLGRDITEAFF.

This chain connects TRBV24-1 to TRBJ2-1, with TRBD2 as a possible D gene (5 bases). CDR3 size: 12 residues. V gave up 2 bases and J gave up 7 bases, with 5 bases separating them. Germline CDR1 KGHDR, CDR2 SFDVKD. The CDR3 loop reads CATSDSGNEQFF. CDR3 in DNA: TGTGCCACCAGTGATTCGGGGAATGAGCAGTTCTTC.

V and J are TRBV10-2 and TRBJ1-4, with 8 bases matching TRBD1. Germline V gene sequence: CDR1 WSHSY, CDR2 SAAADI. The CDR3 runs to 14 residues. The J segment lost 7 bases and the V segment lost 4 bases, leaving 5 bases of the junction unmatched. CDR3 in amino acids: CASSADREVEKLFF. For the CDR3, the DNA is TGCGCCAGCAGTGCGGACAGGGAAGTTGAAAAACTGTTTTTT.

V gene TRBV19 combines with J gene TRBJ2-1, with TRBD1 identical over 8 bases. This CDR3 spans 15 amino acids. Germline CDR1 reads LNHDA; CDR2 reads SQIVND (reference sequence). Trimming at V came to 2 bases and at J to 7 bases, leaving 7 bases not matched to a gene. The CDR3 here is CASSILGTGINEQFF. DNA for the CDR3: TGTGCCAGTAGTATACTAGGGACAGGCATAAATGAGCAGTTCTTC.

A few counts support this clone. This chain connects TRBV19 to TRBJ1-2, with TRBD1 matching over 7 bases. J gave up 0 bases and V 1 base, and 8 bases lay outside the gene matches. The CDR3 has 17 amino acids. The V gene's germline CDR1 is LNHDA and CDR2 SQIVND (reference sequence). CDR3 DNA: TGTGCCAGTAGTATAGGAACCGGGACAGCTTCTAACTATGGCTACACCTTC. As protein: CASSIGTGTASNYGYTF.

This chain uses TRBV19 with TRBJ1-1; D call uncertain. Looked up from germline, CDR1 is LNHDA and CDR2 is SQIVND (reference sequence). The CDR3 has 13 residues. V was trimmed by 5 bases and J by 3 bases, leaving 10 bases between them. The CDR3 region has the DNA TGTGCCAGTAGTTATTCCGGGTACACTGAAGCTTTCTTT. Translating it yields CASSYSGYTEAFF. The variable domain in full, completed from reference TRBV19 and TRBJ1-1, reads DGGITQSPKYLFRKEGQNVTLSCEQNLNHDAMYWYRQDPGQGLRLIYYSQIVNDFQKGDIAEGYSVSREKKESFPLTVTSAQKNPTAFYLCASSYSGYTEAFFGQGTRLTVV.

The CDR3 protein is CASRTRRTVSNEQFF. DNA for the CDR3: TGTGCCAGCAGAACAAGGAGGACAGTGAGCAATGAGCAGTTCTTC. V usage is TRBV6-5 and J usage is TRBJ2-1; possible D gene TRBD1, 6 bases. The CDR3 spans 15 residues. Germline assignment: CDR1 MNHEY and CDR2 SVGAGI. Trimming left V 6 bases short and J 6 bases short, with 18 bases between.

DNA of the CDR3: TGTGCCTATATGGGGGGTTCGGAGACCCAGTACTTC. As protein: CAYMGGSETQYF. The V gene is TRBV25-1, the J gene TRBJ2-5; tentatively, D is TRBD2 (6 bases). CDR3 length: 12 residues. V was shortened by 11 bases and J by 5 bases, with 15 bases between the two germline ends. CDR1 and CDR2 (germline): MGHDK, SYGVNS. Variable domain in full (rest from reference TRBV25-1 and TRBJ2-5): EADIYQTPRYLVIGTGKKITLECSQTMGHDKMYWYQQDPGMELHLIHYSYGVNSTEKGDLSSESTVSRIRTEHFPLTLESARPSHTSQYLCAYMGGSETQYFGPGTRLLVL.

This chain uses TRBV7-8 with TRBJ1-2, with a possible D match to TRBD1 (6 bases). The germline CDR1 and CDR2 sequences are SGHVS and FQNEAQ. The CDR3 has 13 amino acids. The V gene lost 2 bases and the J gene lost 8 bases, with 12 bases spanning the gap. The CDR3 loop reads CASSLSSGDGYTF. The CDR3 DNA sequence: TGTGCCAGCAGCTTATCATCAGGGGACGGCTACACCTTC.

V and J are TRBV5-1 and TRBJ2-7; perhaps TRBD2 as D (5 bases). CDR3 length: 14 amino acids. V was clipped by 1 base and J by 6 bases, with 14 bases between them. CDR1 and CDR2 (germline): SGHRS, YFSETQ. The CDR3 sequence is CASSLPGDGSEQYF. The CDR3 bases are TGCGCCAGCAGCTTGCCCGGGGATGGTAGCGAGCAGTACTTC.

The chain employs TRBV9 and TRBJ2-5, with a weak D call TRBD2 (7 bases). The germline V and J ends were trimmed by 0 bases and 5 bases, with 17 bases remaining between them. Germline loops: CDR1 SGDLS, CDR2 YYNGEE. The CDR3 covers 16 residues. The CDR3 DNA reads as TGTGCCAGCAGCGTAGCTGGGACGGGGGGCTTGGAGACCCAGTACTTC. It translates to CASSVAGTGGLETQYF.